The rows below give T cell receptor beta chains drawn from one sample of a study of blood T cells in healthy people across ages. MiXCR, run by TCRdb on the 5' RACE reads, gives a single entry per CDR3 protein. The sample consists of approximately 790,000 distinct CDR3 sequences, 60% to 80% of them appearing once. What was sequenced was blood. All receptors come from a young man in good health. The CDR3 runs from the conserved cysteine through the conserved F or W. The D gene is left open where the match is weak. Not every row has a clone size; where given, it reads once, few, many or a size class.

>11|TRBJ1-2|-|-|TRBV5-6
TGTGCCAGCAGCAATAATCGTGACTACACCTTC
CASSNNRDYTF
>15|TRBJ1-1|-|-|TRBV2
TGTGCCAGCGGGCTTACGGGGGCTGAGGACACTGAAGCTTTCTTT
CASGLTGAEDTEAFF
>14|TRBJ2-7|-|once|TRBV27
TGTGCCAGCAGTTTTCAGGCGACCACCTACGAGCAGTACTTC
CASSFQATTYEQYF
>12|TRBJ2-5|-|-|TRBV20-1
TGCAGTGCTTACGGGACCGAAGAGACCCAGTACTTC
CSAYGTEETQYF
>16|TRBJ1-2|TRBD1|-|TRBV28
TGTGCCAGCAGTTTGGGTCGACAGGGCCTCTCCTATGGCTACACCTTC
CASSLGRQGLSYGYTF
>14|TRBJ1-4|-|-|TRBV2
TGTGCCAGCAGTGTTTATTCCGGTAATGAAAAACTGTTTTTT
CASSVYSGNEKLFF
>13|TRBJ1-6|TRBD1|-|TRBV29-1
TGCAGCGTTGAAAAGGCGACAGGGGGACCCCTCCACTTT
CSVEKATGGPLHF
>13|TRBJ2-1|-|-|TRBV9
TGTGCCAGCAGCTCCATAGGGGGTTGGGAGCAGTTCTTC
CASSSIGGWEQFF
>16|TRBJ2-1|TRBD2|few|TRBV5-1
TGCGCCAGCAGCCAATTAGCGGGGGGGACCTACAATGAGCAGTTCTTC
CASSQLAGGTYNEQFF
>14|TRBJ2-7|TRBD1|-|TRBV29-1
TGCAGCGTTGAAGAGAGGGACAGACCCTACGAGCAGTACTTC
CSVEERDRPYEQYF
>15|TRBJ2-7|-|-|TRBV27
TGTGCCAGCAGTTCCCCGGGTGATATGGACGACGAGCAGTACTTC
CASSSPGDMDDEQYF
>13|TRBJ2-5|-|many|TRBV20-1
TGCAGTGCTAGGTGGCTACTTGGAGAGACCCAGTACTTC
CSARWLLGETQYF
>13|TRBJ2-5|-|-|TRBV2
TGTGCCAGCAAGGCCAGGGACGGGCAGACCCAGTACTTC
CASKARDGQTQYF
>14|TRBJ1-3|-|-|TRBV27
TGTGCCAGCAGCTCCCTGGGAGGGAGGAACACCATATATTTT
CASSSLGGRNTIYF
>13|TRBJ2-7|TRBD2|few|TRBV20-1
TGCAGTGCTAGAGATTGGGGGGGTTACGAGCAGTACTTC
CSARDWGGYEQYF
>15|TRBJ2-5|TRBD2|-|TRBV20-1
TGCAGTGCTGTCAGACTAGCGGGGGAAGTGGGAGAGCAGTACTTC
CSAVRLAGEVGEQYF
>12|TRBJ2-7|-|-|TRBV27
TGTGCCAGCAAGGGGGGGACCTACGAGCAGTACTTC
CASKGGTYEQYF
>14|TRBJ2-1|-|few|TRBV3-1
TGTGCCAGTAATCCCGGGACCTCCTACAATGAGCAGTTCTTC
CASNPGTSYNEQFF
>16|TRBJ2-7|-|-|TRBV5-1
TGCGCCAGCAGCTCGGGGACCTACGGCCGTACCTACGAGCAGTACTTC
CASSSGTYGRTYEQYF
>15|TRBJ1-5|-|-|TRBV6-1
TGTGCCAGCAGCGTTAGGACACCTCGCAATCAGCCCCAGCATTTT
CASSVRTPRNQPQHF
>13|TRBJ1-1|-|-|TRBV27
TGTGCCAGCAGCATTGACAGTAACACTGAAGCTTTCTTT
CASSIDSNTEAFF
>16|TRBJ2-3|-|few|TRBV7-2
TGTGCCAGCAGCCCCCCAGGGTTTGCTAGCACAGATACGCAGTATTTT
CASSPPGFASTDTQYF
>14|TRBJ2-7|-|-|TRBV6-6
TGTGCCAGCAGTTACTCGAATCTGGAGTACGAGCAGTACTTC
CASSYSNLEYEQYF
>15|TRBJ2-7|-|-|TRBV20-1
TGCAGTGCTAGTAGAAGGGGAGGGGGCGCGTACGAGCAGTACTTC
CSASRRGGGAYEQYF
>16|TRBJ2-6|TRBD1|few|TRBV7-2
TGTGCCAGCAGATCCGGGACAGCGTCTGGGGCCAACGTCCTGACTTTC
CASRSGTASGANVLTF
>16|TRBJ2-1|TRBD1|-|TRBV7-7
TGTGCCAGCAGCCAATCCGGGACAGGGGTCTACAATGAGCAGTTCTTC
CASSQSGTGVYNEQFF
>14|TRBJ1-4|-|few|TRBV6-5
TGTGCCAGCAGTGGCCGGGCAATTGATGAAAAACTGTTTTTT
CASSGRAIDEKLFF
>15|TRBJ1-1|TRBD1|-|TRBV10-3
TGTGCCATCAGTGAGTCGGGACAGGCCGAAACTGAAGCTTTCTTT
CAISESGQAETEAFF
>14|TRBJ2-6|-|-|TRBV6-1
TGTGCCAGCAGTGTTTCGGACACAATCAACGTCCTGACTTTC
CASSVSDTINVLTF
>13|TRBJ2-7|TRBD1|-|TRBV6-6
TGTGCCAGCAGGGGACAGCGCCCCTACGAGCAGTACTTC
CASRGQRPYEQYF
>16|TRBJ2-1|TRBD2|-|TRBV7-3
TGTGCCGGCAGCTTCCTGACTAGCGGGGACTACAATGAGCAGTTCTTC
CAGSFLTSGDYNEQFF
>15|TRBJ2-5|-|-|TRBV6-5
TGTGCCAGCAGTTACTCGCAGGGCGTCGGAGAGACCCAGTACTTC
CASSYSQGVGETQYF
>16|TRBJ2-5|-|-|TRBV4-3
TGCGCCAGCAGCCAAGATCGAGTCCCCTGGGAAGAGACCCAGTACTTC
CASSQDRVPWEETQYF
>13|TRBJ1-5|-|-|TRBV2
TGTGCCAGCCTACGGGACGGAGATCAGCCCCAGCATTTT
CASLRDGDQPQHF
>15|TRBJ2-1|-|-|TRBV7-3
TGTGCCAGCAGCTCCGATAGCGGTTCCTACAATGAGCAGTTCTTC
CASSSDSGSYNEQFF
>14|TRBJ2-5|TRBD1|-|TRBV13
TGTGCCAGCAGGGGACAGAGCGGTGAGGAGACCCAGTACTTC
CASRGQSGEETQYF
>14|TRBJ2-2|-|-|TRBV10-3
TGTGCCATCAGTGAGCGTTTTAACACCGGGGAGCTGTTTTTT
CAISERFNTGELFF
>20|TRBJ2-4|TRBD2|few|TRBV4-2
TGTGCCAGCAGCCAAGAGTTATCGCAGGGAGGGATTGGGACCAAAAACATTCAGTACTTC
CASSQELSQGGIGTKNIQYF
>16|TRBJ2-1|-|few|TRBV9
TGTGCCAGCAGCGTAGAAGACCAGCCCTCCTACAATGAGCAGTTCTTC
CASSVEDQPSYNEQFF
>14|TRBJ1-1|TRBD1|-|TRBV3-1
TGTGCCAGCAGCCGGGGACAGGTCAACACTGAAGCTTTCTTT
CASSRGQVNTEAFF